This T cell receptor (beta chain) appears in the sequencing data of a study of T cell changes during pregnancy in multiple sclerosis. This clone was counted only a few times. V was clipped by 1 base and J by 3 bases, with 13 bases between them. CDR3 length: 16 residues. CDR1 is MGHRA, CDR2 YSYEKL, per germline. Generated by immunoSEQ multiplex PCR, the TCRdb table keeps only in-frame clones and is missing some. This sample has about 23,000 clones, with approximately 84% found just once. The receptor comes from a female donor with multiple sclerosis, enrolled in a pregnancy study. The genes are TRBV4-1 and TRBJ2-1; the D gene is possibly TRBD2 (7 bases). The specimen comprised CD8+ T cells from peripheral blood mononuclear cells, sampled after pregnancy. The CDR3 spells CASSQGGGEGYNEQFF. The CDR3 nucleotides read TGCGCCAGCAGCCAAGGAGGGGGGGAAGGCTACAATGAGCAGTTCTTC.